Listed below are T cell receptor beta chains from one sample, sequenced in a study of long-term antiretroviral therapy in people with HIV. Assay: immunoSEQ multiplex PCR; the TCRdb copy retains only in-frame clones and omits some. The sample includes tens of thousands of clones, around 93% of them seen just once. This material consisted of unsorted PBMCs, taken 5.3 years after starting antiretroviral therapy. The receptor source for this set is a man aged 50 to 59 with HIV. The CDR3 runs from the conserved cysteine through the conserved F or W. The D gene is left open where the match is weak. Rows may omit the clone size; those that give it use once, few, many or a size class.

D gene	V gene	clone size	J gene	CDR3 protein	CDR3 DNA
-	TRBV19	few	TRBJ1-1	CASKSSGLYTEAFF	TGTGCCAGTAAATCGAGCGGCCTTTACACTGAAGCTTTCTTT
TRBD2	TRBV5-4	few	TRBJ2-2	CASSLGGLAGTGELFF	TGTGCCAGCAGCTTGGGAGGCCTAGCGGGCACCGGGGAGCTGTTTTTT
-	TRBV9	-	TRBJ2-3	CASSVGGTPDTQYF	TGTGCCAGCAGCGTAGGGGGGACCCCAGATACGCAGTATTTT
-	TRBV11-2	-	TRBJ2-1	CASSLEKRYNEQFF	TGTGCCAGCAGCTTAGAGAAGCGCTACAATGAGCAGTTCTTC
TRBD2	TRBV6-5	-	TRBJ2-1	CASSYSGGGEQFF	TGTGCCAGCAGTTACAGCGGGGGGGGAGAGCAGTTCTTC
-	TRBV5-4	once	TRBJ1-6	CASSMDSNNSPLHF	TGTGCCAGCAGCATGGACAGTAATAATTCACCCCTCCACTTT
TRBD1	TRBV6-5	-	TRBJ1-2	CASSYSTGGKDGYTF	TGTGCCAGCAGTTACTCGACAGGGGGCAAAGACGGCTACACCTTC
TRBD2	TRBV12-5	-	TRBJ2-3	CASVLAGGIIPDTQYF	TGTGCTAGTGTACTAGCGGGGGGGATAATCCCAGATACGCAGTATTTT
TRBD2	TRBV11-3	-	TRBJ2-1	CASSSKTSGHSYNEQFF	TGTGCCAGCAGCTCGAAAACTAGCGGGCACTCCTACAATGAGCAGTTCTTC
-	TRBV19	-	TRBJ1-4	CASRPRGVNEKLFF	TGTGCCAGTAGGCCGAGGGGAGTCAATGAAAAACTGTTTTTT
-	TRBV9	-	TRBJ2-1	CASSPNLQSYNEQFF	TGTGCCAGCAGCCCCAACCTTCAGTCCTACAATGAGCAGTTCTTC
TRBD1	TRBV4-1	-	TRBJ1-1	CASSHTDREGSAFF	TGCGCCAGCAGCCACACGGACAGGGAGGGTTCAGCTTTCTTT
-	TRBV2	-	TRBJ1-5	CASMGGGASQPQHF	TGTGCCAGCATGGGCGGGGGGGCAAGCCAGCCCCAGCATTTT
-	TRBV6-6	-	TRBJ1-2	CASSFGGDGYTF	TGTGCCAGCAGTTTCGGAGGGGACGGCTACACCTTC
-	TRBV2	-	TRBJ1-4	CASSEAQTATNEKLFF	TGTGCCAGCAGTGAAGCGCAGACAGCAACTAATGAAAAACTGTTTTTT
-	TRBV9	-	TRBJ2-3	CASSVGLGGDTQYF	TGTGCCAGCAGCGTAGGTCTGGGGGGAGATACGCAGTATTTT
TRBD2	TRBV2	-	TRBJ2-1	CASSEGRGEYNEQFF	TGTGCCAGCAGCGAGGGGCGGGGGGAATACAATGAGCAGTTCTTC
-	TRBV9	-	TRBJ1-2	CASSPEGGYYGYTF	TGTGCCAGCAGCCCAGAGGGGGGCTACTATGGCTACACCTTC
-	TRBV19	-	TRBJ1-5	CASSIVTQGNQPQHF	TGTGCCAGTAGTATAGTAACGCAGGGGAATCAGCCCCAGCATTTT
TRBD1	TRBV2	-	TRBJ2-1	CASRKDRYPNEQFF	TGTGCCAGCAGAAAGGACAGGTACCCAAATGAGCAGTTCTTC
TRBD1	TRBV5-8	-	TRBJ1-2	CASSEGQGSNYGYTF	TGTGCCAGCAGCGAGGGACAGGGGAGCAACTATGGCTACACCTTC
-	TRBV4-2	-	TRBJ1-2	CASSQQNEPYGYTF	TGTGCCAGCAGCCAACAAAATGAACCCTATGGCTACACCTTC
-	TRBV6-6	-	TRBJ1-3	CASSARGGGNTIYF	TGTGCCAGCAGTGCCAGGGGAGGTGGAAACACCATATATTTT
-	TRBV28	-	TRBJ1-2	CASISFGNYGYTF	TGTGCCAGCATTTCCTTCGGGAACTATGGCTACACCTTC
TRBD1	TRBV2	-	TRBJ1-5	CASTGTVNSNQPQHF	TGTGCCAGCACCGGGACAGTAAATAGCAATCAGCCCCAGCATTTT
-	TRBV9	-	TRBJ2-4	CASSADPKLAKNIQYF	TGTGCCAGCAGCGCCGACCCTAAACTAGCCAAAAACATTCAGTACTTC
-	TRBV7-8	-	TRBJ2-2	CASSLREILNTGELFF	TGTGCCAGCAGCTTACGGGAGATACTGAACACCGGGGAGCTGTTTTTT
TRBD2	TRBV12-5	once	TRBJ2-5	CASAGSGGETQYF	TGTGCTAGTGCTGGATCGGGGGGAGAGACCCAGTACTTC
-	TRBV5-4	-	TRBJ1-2	CASKGGRGYTF	TGTGCCAGCAAAGGAGGCCGTGGCTACACCTTC
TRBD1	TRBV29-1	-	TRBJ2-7	CSVGGQGYAEQYF	TGCAGCGTTGGGGGACAGGGGTACGCCGAGCAGTACTTC
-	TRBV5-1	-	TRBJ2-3	CASSPPQSSSTDTQYF	TGCGCCAGCAGCCCCCCGCAGAGCTCTAGCACAGATACGCAGTATTTT
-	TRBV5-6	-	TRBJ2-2	CASSLTPGELFF	TGTGCCAGCAGCTTGACCCCCGGGGAGCTGTTTTTT
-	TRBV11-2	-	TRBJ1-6	CASSLAGNRDSYNSPLHF	TGTGCCAGCAGCCTAGCGGGGAATCGGGACTCCTATAATTCACCCCTCCACTTT
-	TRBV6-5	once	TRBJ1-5	CASSQGREQPQHF	TGTGCCAGCAGTCAAGGGAGGGAGCAGCCCCAGCATTTT
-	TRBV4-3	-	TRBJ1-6	CASSQDGSYNSPLHF	TGCGCCAGCAGCCAAGATGGCTCCTATAATTCACCCCTCCACTTT
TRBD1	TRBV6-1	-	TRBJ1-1	CASSYRGGGTEAFF	TGTGCCAGCTCTTACAGGGGGGGTGGCACTGAAGCTTTCTTT
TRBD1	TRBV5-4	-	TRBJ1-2	CASSIQGADSFYGYTF	TGTGCCAGCAGCATACAGGGGGCCGATAGTTTCTATGGCTACACCTTC
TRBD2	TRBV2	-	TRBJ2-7	CASSWVRGGYEQYF	TGTGCCAGCAGCTGGGTAAGGGGAGGGTACGAGCAGTACTTC
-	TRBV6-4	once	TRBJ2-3	CASSGGRGEDTQYF	TGTGCCAGCAGTGGGGGAAGGGGAGAAGATACGCAGTATTTT
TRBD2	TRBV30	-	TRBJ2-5	CAWGGVQETQYF	TGTGCCTGGGGGGGGGTCCAAGAGACCCAGTACTTC
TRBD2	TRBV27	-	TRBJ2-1	CASSPTGGGQFF	TGTGCCAGCAGTCCGACGGGGGGAGGACAGTTCTTC
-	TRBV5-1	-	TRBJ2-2	CASSWRDTNTGELFF	TGCGCCAGCAGCTGGCGGGACACAAACACCGGGGAGCTGTTTTTT
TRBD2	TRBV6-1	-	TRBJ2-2	CASSEALGGGPPTGELFF	TGTGCCAGCAGTGAAGCGCTTGGCGGGGGGCCCCCCACCGGGGAGCTGTTTTTT
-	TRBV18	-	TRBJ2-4	CASSPPALAKNIQYF	TGTGCCAGCTCACCACCCGCCTTAGCCAAAAACATTCAGTACTTC
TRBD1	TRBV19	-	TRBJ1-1	CASTDGIVGTAMNTEAFF	TGTGCCAGTACCGATGGGATTGTTGGGACAGCCATGAACACTGAAGCTTTCTTT
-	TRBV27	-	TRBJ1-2	CASSFGGSIAGYTF	TGTGCCAGCAGTTTTGGAGGGTCCATCGCTGGCTACACCTTC
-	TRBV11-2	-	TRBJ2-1	CASSLSSGQFF	TGTGCCAGCAGCCTCTCTAGTGGGCAGTTCTTC
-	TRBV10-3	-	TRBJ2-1	CAISESNMLDNEQFF	TGTGCCATCAGTGAGTCGAATATGTTGGACAATGAGCAGTTCTTC